Below, 16 T cell receptor beta chains from the same sample are listed, as sequenced in a study of shared clonotypes between healthy human individuals. Only in-frame clones appear in the TCRdb table, and some are missing; sequencing was by immunoSEQ multiplex PCR. The table shows some 660,000 clones, with roughly 72% occurring only once. The sequenced sample consisted of memory CD4+ T cells sorted from blood. As for subset: CD45RA-negative fraction. Source of these receptors: a woman aged 25 to 39 in good health.

The rearrangement links TRBV4-1 to TRBJ1-1; TRBD1 aligns across 9 bases. Trimming at V came to 3 bases and at J to 5 bases, leaving 16 bases not matched to a gene. The germline CDR1 and CDR2 sequences are MGHRA and YSYEKL. This CDR3 is 18 amino acids long. CDR3: CASSHKDRGAVGGTEAFF. The DNA of the CDR3 is TGCGCCAGCAGCCACAAGGACAGGGGAGCGGTCGGGGGAACTGAAGCTTTCTTT.

V usage is TRBV29-1 and J usage is TRBJ2-6; D might be TRBD2 (6 bases). Germline CDR1 SQVTM, CDR2 ANQGSEA. The CDR3 covers 15 residues. Between the trimmed V and J ends, which lost 4 bases and 2 bases, there was a span of 12 bases. Written as DNA, the CDR3 is TGCAGCGTTGTCGGGGGATCACCTGGGGCCAACGTCCTGACTTTC. Its protein product is CSVVGGSPGANVLTF.

The genes are TRBV29-1 and TRBJ2-3, with D possibly matching TRBD2 (5 bases). Germline lookup yields CDR1 SQVTM and CDR2 ANQGSEA. The CDR3 consists of 12 residues. V lost 0 bases and J 8 bases, leaving 9 bases between the germline ends. CDR3 protein: CSVEDIGLTQYF. For the CDR3, the DNA is TGCAGCGTTGAAGATATCGGACTTACGCAGTATTTT.

Concerning this clone itself: Other nucleotide sequences from this sample produce the same CDR3. The V gene is TRBV30, the J gene TRBJ2-2, with 7 bases aligning to TRBD1. Germline CDR1 GTSNPN, CDR2 SVGIG (reference sequence). V shed 1 base, J shed 6 bases, and the junction held 20 bases outside the gene matches. This CDR3 is 19 amino acids long. In nucleotides, the CDR3 is TGTGCCTGGAGTGGGGGTGACAGGGTCCCCTGGAGCTCGGCCGGGGAGCTGTTTTTT. It specifies CAWSGGDRVPWSSAGELFF.

The genes are TRBV5-1 and TRBJ2-6; no definite D call. The CDR3 covers 15 residues. V shed 0 bases and J shed 3 bases, with 7 bases lying between them. From germline, CDR1 is SGHRS and CDR2 YFSETQ. The CDR3 loop is CASSLALDGANVLTF. In DNA, the CDR3 is TGCGCCAGCAGCTTGGCCCTGGATGGGGCCAACGTCCTGACTTTC.

The sample holds one count of this clone. A clone one base away is much larger, so this may be a read error. This sequence joins TRBV5-4 and TRBJ2-7; the match to TRBD1 covers 10 bases. The V and J ends lost 4 bases and 2 bases, in that order; junction bases with no gene match: 3. This CDR3 comprises 14 residues. The germline gives CDR1 SGHNT, CDR2 YYREEE (reference sequence). The CDR3 DNA reads TGTGCCAGCAGCGCCGGGACAGGGGCCTACGAGCAGTACTTC. It is translated as CASSAGTGAYEQYF.

CDR3 amino acids: CASSLHRERTEAFF. CDR3 DNA sequence: TGTGCCAGCAGCTTACACCGGGAGCGTACTGAAGCTTTCTTT. This chain joins TRBV7-8 and TRBJ1-1; D remains ambiguous. The CDR3 length is 14 residues. Germline assignment: CDR1 SGHVS and CDR2 FQNEAQ. The V end was cut by 2 bases, the J end by 5 bases, with 12 bases between.

The chain has TRBV7-9 and TRBJ2-7, with D maybe TRBD1 (6 bases). Looked up from germline, CDR1 is SEHNR and CDR2 is FQNEAQ (reference sequence). The CDR3 extends over 16 amino acids. The V end was cut by 5 bases, the J end by 3 bases, with 20 bases between. CDR3 loop: CASSPDASGQNYEQYF. DNA for the CDR3: TGTGCCAGCAGCCCGGACGCTTCGGGACAAAACTACGAGCAGTACTTC.

This clone was seen just once. The junction shows a germline mismatch at one end, possibly a read error. The rearrangement links TRBV18 to TRBJ2-7; D might be TRBD1 or TRBD2, each matching 7 bases. Germline CDR1 KGHSH, CDR2 LQKENI. The CDR3 totals 18 residues. CDR3 bases: TGTGCCAGCTCACCCCAGGGGGGGGACGGGCCATTGGGGGACAGCGTCCTCTTC. It yields the protein CASSPQGGDGPLGDSVLF.

The rearrangement joins TRBV5-6 to TRBJ2-5; D uncertain. The CDR3 runs 16 residues. Trimming removed 0 bases from V and 5 bases from J, with 17 bases in between. The germline V gene encodes CDR1 SGHDT and CDR2 YYEEEE. The CDR3 DNA reads as TGTGCCAGCAGCTTGGCAGGTCTGCCTGTGCGGGAGACCCAGTACTTC. Encoded protein: CASSLAGLPVRETQYF.

This clone has at least ten counts. Different DNA sequences within this sample yield the same CDR3. This sequence joins TRBV5-1 and TRBJ2-3; D is unresolved. V was trimmed by 0 bases and J by 0 bases, leaving 5 bases between them. Germline CDR1 reads SGHRS; CDR2 reads YFSETQ. The CDR3 contains 14 residues. CDR3 in DNA: TGCGCCAGCAGCTTGGGGCGTAGCACAGATACGCAGTATTTT. Protein: CASSLGRSTDTQYF.

The V and J genes are TRBV7-2 and TRBJ2-5, with TRBD1 matching over 9 bases. Germline V lookup: CDR1 SGHTA, CDR2 FQGNSA. The ends lost 1 base at V and 4 bases at J; junction bases unmatched: 4. CDR3 size: 15 residues. The CDR3 DNA reads as TGTGCCAGCAGCTTAGGACAGGGGGTTGGAGAGACCCAGTACTTC. This encodes CASSLGQGVGETQYF.

The table lists this clone with a few counts. This chain joins TRBV28 and TRBJ1-2, with 7 bases fitting TRBD1. J was trimmed by 7 bases and V by 6 bases; bases with no gene match: 11. Per the germline V gene, CDR1 is MDHEN and CDR2 is SYDVKM. The CDR3 is 14 amino acids. CDR3 sequence reads: CASSGKGARGGYTF. DNA of the CDR3: TGTGCCAGCAGCGGGAAGGGGGCTAGGGGTGGCTACACCTTC.

This chain connects TRBV7-8 to TRBJ2-7, with a tentative D call TRBD1 (6 bases). V lost 5 bases and J 2 bases, leaving 7 bases between the germline ends. The CDR3 length is 12 residues. Germline V lookup: CDR1 SGHVS, CDR2 FQNEAQ. In nucleotides, the CDR3 is TGTGCCAGCAGCGGACAGCCCTACGAGCAGTACTTC. It translates to CASSGQPYEQYF.

V usage is TRBV2 and J usage is TRBJ2-2; D gene ambiguous. The V end was cut by 3 bases, the J end by 5 bases, with 10 bases between. Germline V gene data show CDR1 as SNHLY and CDR2 as FYNNEI. This CDR3 spans 14 amino acids. The CDR3 DNA reads as TGTGCCAGCAGTGACGACCGCACGACCGGGGAGCTGTTTTTT. Amino acid sequence: CASSDDRTTGELFF.

This clone was observed a single time. The chain combines TRBV10-2 with TRBJ2-7, with D possibly TRBD1 on 5 matching bases. The CDR3 spans 15 residues. Germline lookup yields CDR1 WSHSY and CDR2 SAAADI. With 3 bases removed from V and 0 bases from J, the gap between germline ends came to 12 bases. The CDR3 region has the DNA TGCGCCAGCAGTGATGGACACAGCAGCTCCTACGAGCAGTACTTC. It is translated as CASSDGHSSSYEQYF.